This T cell receptor (beta chain) is from a study of shared clonotypes between healthy human individuals. This clone was observed a single time. Other DNA sequences in the same sample also yield this CDR3. All donors were Caucasian adults living in Nashville, Tennessee. This CDR3 comprises 16 residues. Trimming took off 0 bases at V and 0 bases at J, with 10 bases between the two ends. Germline CDR1 reads SGHRS; CDR2 reads YFSETQ. Profiling relied on immunoSEQ multiplex PCR, and the TCRdb table lists in-frame clones only, not all of them. The data hold under 600,000 clones, with about 96% observed a single time.

The chain employs TRBV5-1 and TRBJ2-1, with D tentatively TRBD2 (5 bases). This sequence was found in a woman aged 30 to 39 in good health. Sequenced input: naive CD4+ T cells sorted from blood. Subset: CD45RA+ positively selected. Here the CDR3 DNA reads TGCGCCAGCAGCTTGGCCAGTGGGAGCTCCTACAATGAGCAGTTCTTC. Translated, it gives CASSLASGSSYNEQFF.